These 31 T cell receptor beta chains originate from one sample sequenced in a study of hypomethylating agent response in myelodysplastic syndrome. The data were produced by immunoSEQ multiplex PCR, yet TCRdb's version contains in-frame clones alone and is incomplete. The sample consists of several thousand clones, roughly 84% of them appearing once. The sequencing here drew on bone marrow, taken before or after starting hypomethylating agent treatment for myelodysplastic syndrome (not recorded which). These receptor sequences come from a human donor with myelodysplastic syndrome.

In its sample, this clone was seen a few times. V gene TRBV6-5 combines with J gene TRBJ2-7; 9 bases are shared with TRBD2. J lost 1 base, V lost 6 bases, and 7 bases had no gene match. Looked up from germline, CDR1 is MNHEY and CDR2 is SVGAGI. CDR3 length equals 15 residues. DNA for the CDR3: TGTGCCAGCAGGAGACTAGCGGCACCTTCCTACGAGCAGTACTTC. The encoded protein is CASRRLAAPSYEQYF.

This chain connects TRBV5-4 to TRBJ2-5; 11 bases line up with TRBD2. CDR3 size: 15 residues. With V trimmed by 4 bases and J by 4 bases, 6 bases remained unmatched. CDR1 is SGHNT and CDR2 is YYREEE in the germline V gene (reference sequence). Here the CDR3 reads CASSDSGGASETQYF. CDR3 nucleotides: TGTGCCAGCAGCGATAGCGGGGGGGCTTCAGAGACCCAGTACTTC.

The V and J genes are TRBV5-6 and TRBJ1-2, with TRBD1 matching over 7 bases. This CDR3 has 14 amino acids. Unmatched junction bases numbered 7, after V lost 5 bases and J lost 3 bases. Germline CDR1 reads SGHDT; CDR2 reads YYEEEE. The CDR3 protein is CASRPDRRYYGYTF. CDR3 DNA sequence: TGTGCCAGCAGACCGGACAGGAGATACTATGGCTACACCTTC.

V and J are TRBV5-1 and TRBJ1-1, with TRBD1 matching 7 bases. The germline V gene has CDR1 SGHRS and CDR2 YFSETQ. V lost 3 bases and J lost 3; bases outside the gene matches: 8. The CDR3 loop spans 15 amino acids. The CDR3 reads CASSSTDREHTEAFF. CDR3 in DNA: TGCGCCAGCAGCTCCACTGACAGGGAGCACACTGAAGCTTTCTTT. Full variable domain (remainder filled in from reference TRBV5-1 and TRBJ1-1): KAGVTQTPRYLIKTRGQQVTLSCSPISGHRSVSWYQQTPGQGLQFLFEYFSETQRNKGNFPGRFSGRQFSNSRSEMNVSTLELGDSALYLCASSSTDREHTEAFFGQGTRLTVV.

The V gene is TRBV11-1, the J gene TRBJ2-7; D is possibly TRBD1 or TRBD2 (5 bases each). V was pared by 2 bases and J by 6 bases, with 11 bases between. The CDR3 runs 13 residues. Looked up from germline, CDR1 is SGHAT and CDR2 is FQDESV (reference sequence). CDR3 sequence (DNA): TGTGCCAGCAGCTTACCGAGAGGGGTCGAGCAGTACTTC. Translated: CASSLPRGVEQYF.

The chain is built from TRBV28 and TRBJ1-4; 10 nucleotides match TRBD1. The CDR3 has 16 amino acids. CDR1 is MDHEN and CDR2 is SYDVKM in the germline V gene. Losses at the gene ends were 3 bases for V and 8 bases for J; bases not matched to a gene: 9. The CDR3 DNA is TGTGCCAGCAGTTTTCTAGGGGGGACAGGGGAAGAAAAACTGTTTTTT. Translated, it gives CASSFLGGTGEEKLFF.

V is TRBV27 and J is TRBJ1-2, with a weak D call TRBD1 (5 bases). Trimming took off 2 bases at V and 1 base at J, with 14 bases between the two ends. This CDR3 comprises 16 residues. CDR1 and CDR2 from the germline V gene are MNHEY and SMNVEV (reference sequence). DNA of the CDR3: TGTGCCAGCAGTTTAAGGGGTCAGGTTGGTAACTATGGCTACACCTTC. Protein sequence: CASSLRGQVGNYGYTF.

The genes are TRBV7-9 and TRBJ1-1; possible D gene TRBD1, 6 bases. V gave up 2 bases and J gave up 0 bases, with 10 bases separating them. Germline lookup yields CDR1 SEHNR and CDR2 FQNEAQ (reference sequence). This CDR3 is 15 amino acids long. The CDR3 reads CASSLNQGMNTEAFF. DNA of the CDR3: TGTGCCAGCAGCTTAAACCAGGGGATGAACACTGAAGCTTTCTTT.

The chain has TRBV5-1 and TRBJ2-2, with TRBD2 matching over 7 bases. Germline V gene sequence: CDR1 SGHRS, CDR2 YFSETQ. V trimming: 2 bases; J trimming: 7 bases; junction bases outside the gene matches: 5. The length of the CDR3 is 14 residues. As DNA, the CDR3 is TGCGCCAGCAGCTTAACCCCGGGGGGCGGGGAGCTGTTTTTT. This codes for CASSLTPGGGELFF.

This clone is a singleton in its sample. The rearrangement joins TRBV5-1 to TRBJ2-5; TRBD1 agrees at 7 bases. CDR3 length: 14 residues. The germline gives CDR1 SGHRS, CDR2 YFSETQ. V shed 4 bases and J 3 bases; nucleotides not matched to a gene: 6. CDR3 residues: CASSGDSWEETQYF. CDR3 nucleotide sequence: TGCGCCAGCAGCGGGGACAGCTGGGAAGAGACCCAGTACTTC.

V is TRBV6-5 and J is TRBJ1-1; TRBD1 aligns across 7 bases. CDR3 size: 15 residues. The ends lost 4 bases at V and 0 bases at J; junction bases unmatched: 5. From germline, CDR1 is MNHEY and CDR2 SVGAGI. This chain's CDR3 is CASSSPGQLNTEAFF. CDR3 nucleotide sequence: TGTGCCAGCAGTTCACCGGGACAGTTGAACACTGAAGCTTTCTTT.

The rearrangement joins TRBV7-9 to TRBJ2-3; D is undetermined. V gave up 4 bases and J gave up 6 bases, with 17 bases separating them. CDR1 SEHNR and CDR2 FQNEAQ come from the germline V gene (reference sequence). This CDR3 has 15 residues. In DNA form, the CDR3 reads TGTGCCAGCAGCTCTAGGTCTTCCCAGTCCGATACGCAGTATTTT. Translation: CASSSRSSQSDTQYF. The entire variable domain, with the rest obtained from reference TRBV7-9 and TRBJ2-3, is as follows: DTGVSQNPRHKITKRGQNVTFRCDPISEHNRLYWYRQTLGQGPEFLTYFQNEAQLEKSRLLSDRFSAERPKGSFSTLEIQRTEQGDSAMYLCASSSRSSQSDTQYFGPGTRLTVL.

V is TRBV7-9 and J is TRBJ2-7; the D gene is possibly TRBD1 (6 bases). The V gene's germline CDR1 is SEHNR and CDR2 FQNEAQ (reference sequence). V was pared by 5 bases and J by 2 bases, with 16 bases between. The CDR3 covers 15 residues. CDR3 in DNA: TGTGCCAGCAGCGCGTTAACAGGGTGGGCCTACGAGCAGTACTTC. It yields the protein CASSALTGWAYEQYF.

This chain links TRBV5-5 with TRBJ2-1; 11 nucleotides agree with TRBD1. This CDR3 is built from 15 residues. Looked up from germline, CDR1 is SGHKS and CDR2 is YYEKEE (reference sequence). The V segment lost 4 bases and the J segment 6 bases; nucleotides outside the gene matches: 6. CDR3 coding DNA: TGTGCCAGCAGCACGGGGACAGGGGGGCGCAATGAGCAGTTCTTC. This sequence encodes CASSTGTGGRNEQFF.

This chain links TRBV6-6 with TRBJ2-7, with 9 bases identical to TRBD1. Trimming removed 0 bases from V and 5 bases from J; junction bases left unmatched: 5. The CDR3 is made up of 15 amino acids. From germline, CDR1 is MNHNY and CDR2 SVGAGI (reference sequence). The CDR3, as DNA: TGTGCCAGCAGTTACTCCCGGACAGGGGAGGACGAGCAGTACTTC. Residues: CASSYSRTGEDEQYF.

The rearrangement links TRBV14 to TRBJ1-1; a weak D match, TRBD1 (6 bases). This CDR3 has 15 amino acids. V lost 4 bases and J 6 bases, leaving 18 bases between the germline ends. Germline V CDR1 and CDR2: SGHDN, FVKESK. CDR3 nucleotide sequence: TGTGCCAGCAGCCGGTTACAGGGCCCGGGGGCTGAAGCTTTCTTT. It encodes CASSRLQGPGAEAFF.

The chain's CDR3 is CASSLGAGSQPQHF. CDR3 nucleotide sequence: TGTGCCAGCAGCTTAGGGGCAGGATCTCAGCCCCAGCATTTT. The genes are TRBV7-9 and TRBJ1-5; D uncertain. Deletions cut 1 base from V and 6 bases from J, with 10 bases between. The CDR3 contains 14 residues. Germline CDR1 reads SEHNR; CDR2 reads FQNEAQ (reference sequence).

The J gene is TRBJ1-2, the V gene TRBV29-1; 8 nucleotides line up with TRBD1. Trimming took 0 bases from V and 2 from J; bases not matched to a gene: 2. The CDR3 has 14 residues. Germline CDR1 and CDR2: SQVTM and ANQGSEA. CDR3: CSVEEGQGNYGYTF. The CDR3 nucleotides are TGCAGCGTTGAAGAAGGACAGGGAAACTATGGCTACACCTTC.

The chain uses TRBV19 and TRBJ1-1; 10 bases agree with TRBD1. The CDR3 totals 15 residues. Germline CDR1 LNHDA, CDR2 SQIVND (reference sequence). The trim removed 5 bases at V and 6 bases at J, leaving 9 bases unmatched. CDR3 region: CASSERQGARPEAFF. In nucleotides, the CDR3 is TGTGCCAGTAGTGAGAGACAGGGGGCGAGACCTGAAGCTTTCTTT.

The CDR3 here is CASSFRAGGRGYVTGYTF. CDR3 nucleotide sequence: TGTGCCAGCAGCTTCCGGGCAGGGGGTCGAGGATATGTAACGGGCTACACCTTC. The chain joins TRBV7-2 to TRBJ1-2; 7 bases are shared with TRBD1. V dropped 3 bases and J dropped 8; count of bases not matched to a gene: 21. CDR1 and CDR2 from the germline V gene are SGHTA and FQGNSA. This CDR3 is built from 18 residues. Full variable domain (rest looked up from reference TRBV7-2 and TRBJ1-2): GAGVSQSPSNKVTEKGKDVELRCDPISGHTALYWYRQSLGQGLEFLIYFQGNSAPDKSGLPSDRFSAERTGGSVSTLTIQRTQQEDSAVYLCASSFRAGGRGYVTGYTFGSGTRLTVV.

In DNA, the CDR3 is TGTGCCAGCAGCTTAGTAACCGGGACAGATAGCAATCAGCCCCAGCATTTT. Translated: CASSLVTGTDSNQPQHF. The chain recombines TRBV7-9 with TRBJ1-5; 7 bases match TRBD1. After removal of 1 base from V and 0 bases from J, the junction contained 6 bases not matched to a gene. This CDR3 has 17 residues. CDR1 is SEHNR, CDR2 FQNEAQ, per germline (reference sequence).

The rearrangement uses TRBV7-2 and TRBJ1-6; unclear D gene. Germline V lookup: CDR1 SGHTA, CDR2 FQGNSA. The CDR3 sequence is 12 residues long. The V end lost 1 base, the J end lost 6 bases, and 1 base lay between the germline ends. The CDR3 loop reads CASSLVNSPLHF. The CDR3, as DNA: TGTGCCAGCAGCTTAGTTAATTCACCCCTCCACTTT.

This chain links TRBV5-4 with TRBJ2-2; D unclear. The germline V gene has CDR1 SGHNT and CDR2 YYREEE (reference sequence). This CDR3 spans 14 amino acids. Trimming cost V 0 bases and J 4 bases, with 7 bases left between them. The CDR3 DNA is TGTGCCAGCAGCTTGGAACCGGGCACCGGGGAGCTGTTTTTT. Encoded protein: CASSLEPGTGELFF.

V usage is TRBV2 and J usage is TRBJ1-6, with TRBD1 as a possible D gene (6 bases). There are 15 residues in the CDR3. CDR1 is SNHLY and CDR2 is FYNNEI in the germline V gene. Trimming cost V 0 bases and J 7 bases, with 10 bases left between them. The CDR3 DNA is TGTGCCAGCAGTGAAGCGCACAGGGAAAATTCACCCCTCCACTTT. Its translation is CASSEAHRENSPLHF.

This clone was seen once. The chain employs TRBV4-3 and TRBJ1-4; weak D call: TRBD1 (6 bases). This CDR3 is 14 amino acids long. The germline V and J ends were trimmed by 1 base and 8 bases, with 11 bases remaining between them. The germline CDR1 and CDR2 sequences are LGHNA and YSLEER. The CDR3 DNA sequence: TGCGCCAGCAGCCAAGCAGGGGAGGGAGAAAAACTGTTTTTT. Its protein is CASSQAGEGEKLFF.

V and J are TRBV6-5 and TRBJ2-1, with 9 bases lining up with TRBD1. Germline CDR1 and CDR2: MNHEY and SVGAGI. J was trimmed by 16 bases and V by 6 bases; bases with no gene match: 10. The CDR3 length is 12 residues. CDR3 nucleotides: TGTGCCAGCAGGCCCGGGACAGGGAGGGCTTTCTTC. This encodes CASRPGTGRAFF.

The chain's CDR3 is CASSRDTAGTGELFF. The CDR3 DNA is TGTGCCAGCAGCCGGGACACGGCCGGCACCGGGGAGCTGTTTTTT. The rearrangement links TRBV7-2 to TRBJ2-2; D might be TRBD1 (6 bases). Germline V CDR1 and CDR2: SGHTA, FQGNSA. CDR3 length: 15 amino acids. V dropped 5 bases and J dropped 4 bases, with 14 bases sitting between them.

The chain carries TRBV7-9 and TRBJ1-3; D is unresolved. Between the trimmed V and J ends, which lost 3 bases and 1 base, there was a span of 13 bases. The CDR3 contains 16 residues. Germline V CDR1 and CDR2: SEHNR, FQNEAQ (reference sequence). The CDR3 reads CASSLPQEGSGNTIYF. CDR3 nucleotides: TGTGCCAGCAGCTTGCCCCAGGAGGGATCTGGAAACACCATATATTTT.

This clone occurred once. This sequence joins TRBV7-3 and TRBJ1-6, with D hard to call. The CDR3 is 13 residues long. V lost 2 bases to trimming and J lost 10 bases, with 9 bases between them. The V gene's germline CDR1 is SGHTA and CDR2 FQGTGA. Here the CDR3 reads CASSLGFRSPLHF. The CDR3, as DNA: TGTGCCAGCAGCTTAGGGTTCCGATCACCCCTCCACTTT.

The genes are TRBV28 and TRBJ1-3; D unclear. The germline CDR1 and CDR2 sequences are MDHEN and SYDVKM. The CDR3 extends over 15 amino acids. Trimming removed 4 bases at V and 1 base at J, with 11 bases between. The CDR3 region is CASSSPTPSGNTIYF. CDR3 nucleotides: TGTGCCAGCAGTTCTCCCACACCATCTGGAAACACCATATATTTT.

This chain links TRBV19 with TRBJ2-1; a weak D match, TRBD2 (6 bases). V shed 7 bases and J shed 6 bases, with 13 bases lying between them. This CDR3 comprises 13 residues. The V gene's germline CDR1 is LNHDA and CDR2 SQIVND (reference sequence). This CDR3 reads CASKEGFTNEQFF. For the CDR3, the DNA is TGTGCCAGTAAGGAGGGTTTTACCAATGAGCAGTTCTTC.